This T cell receptor (beta chain) was captured by sequencing in a study of long-term antiretroviral therapy in people with HIV. Study-level background: A decade or so separates the oldest specimens from the later 2015 immediate-ART recommendation.

This CDR3 contains 16 residues. With V trimmed by 4 bases and J by 1 base, 6 bases remained unmatched. Germline values: CDR1 MNHEY, CDR2 SVGAGI. The immunoSEQ assay was v3.0, run at survey level. Using immunoSEQ multiplex PCR, the repertoire was profiled, and TCRdb retains in-frame clones only, with some absent. The table shows about 19,000 clones, with around 74% occurring only once. This clone was counted a single time. Clinicians in the United States treated all participants with HIV. The TCR sequence derives from a man between 18 and 29 years old with HIV. The chain carries TRBV6-5 and TRBJ2-2, with TRBD2 matching 7 bases. The material was unsorted PBMCs, obtained at the start of antiretroviral therapy, before treatment. In DNA, the CDR3 is TGTGCCAGCAGTTGGAGCGGGACCGGGAACACCGGGGAGCTGTTTTTT. It yields the protein CASSWSGTGNTGELFF.